Included here is one TCR beta chain sequence, with context. Its target is not known. These data are taken from a study of shared clonotypes between healthy human individuals. Points from the study as a whole: All-four-donor shared clonotypes had higher generation probabilities than non-shared clonotypes did.

Sequencing used immunoSEQ multiplex PCR; TCRdb keeps in-frame clones, though not all of them. The sample carries approximately 2,000,000 clones, roughly 93% recorded once. In the naive CD8 group, cells lacked CD45RO and were positively selected for CCR7, so terminally differentiated effector memory CD45RA+ cells were left out. What was sequenced was naive CD8+ T cells from PBMCs. The clonotype comes from a man in his late teens or twenties in good health. Some clones in this sample may be carry-over from other donors' samples.

This chain's CDR3 is CSVGDPLGNQPQHF. CDR3 DNA: TGCAGCGTAGGGGACCCTCTTGGCAATCAGCCCCAGCATTTT. This chain connects TRBV29-1 to TRBJ1-5; a weak D match, TRBD1 (5 bases). Germline V CDR1 and CDR2: SQVTM, ANQGSEA. CDR3 length: 14 residues. Trimming removed 6 bases from V and 2 bases from J, with 14 bases in between.